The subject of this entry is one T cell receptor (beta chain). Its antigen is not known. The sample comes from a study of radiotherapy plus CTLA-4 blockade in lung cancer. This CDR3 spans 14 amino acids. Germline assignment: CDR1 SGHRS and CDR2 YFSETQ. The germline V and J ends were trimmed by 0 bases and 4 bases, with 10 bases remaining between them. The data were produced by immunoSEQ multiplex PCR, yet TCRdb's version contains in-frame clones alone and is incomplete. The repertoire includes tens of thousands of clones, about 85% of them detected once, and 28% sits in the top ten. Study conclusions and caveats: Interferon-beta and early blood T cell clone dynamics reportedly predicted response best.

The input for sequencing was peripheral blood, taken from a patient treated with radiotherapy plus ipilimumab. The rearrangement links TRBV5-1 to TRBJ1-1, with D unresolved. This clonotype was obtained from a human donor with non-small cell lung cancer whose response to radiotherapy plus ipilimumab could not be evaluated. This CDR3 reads CASSLEGAGTEAFF. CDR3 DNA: TGCGCCAGCAGCTTGGAGGGCGCGGGCACTGAAGCTTTCTTT.